This T cell receptor beta chain was sequenced for a study of technical replicates of blood from several donors. The data were produced by immunoSEQ multiplex PCR, yet TCRdb's version contains in-frame clones alone and is incomplete. The table includes fewer than 90,000 clones, 93% detected once. CDR1 is LNHDA and CDR2 is SQIVND in the germline V gene (reference sequence). Between the trimmed V and J ends, which lost 3 bases and 2 bases, there was a span of 11 bases. The CDR3 has 15 amino acids. The source material was T cells isolated from PBMCs. This sequence joins TRBV19 and TRBJ1-5; D is unresolved. The sequence came from a human donor in good health. DNA of the CDR3: TGTGCCAGTAGTATCCGAGGGTCTCGCAATCAGCCCCAGCATTTT. Translated, it gives CASSIRGSRNQPQHF. The full variable domain, rest sourced from reference TRBV19 and TRBJ1-5, is DGGITQSPKYLFRKEGQNVTLSCEQNLNHDAMYWYRQDPGQGLRLIYYSQIVNDFQKGDIAEGYSVSREKKESFPLTVTSAQKNPTAFYLCASSIRGSRNQPQHFGDGTRLSIL.